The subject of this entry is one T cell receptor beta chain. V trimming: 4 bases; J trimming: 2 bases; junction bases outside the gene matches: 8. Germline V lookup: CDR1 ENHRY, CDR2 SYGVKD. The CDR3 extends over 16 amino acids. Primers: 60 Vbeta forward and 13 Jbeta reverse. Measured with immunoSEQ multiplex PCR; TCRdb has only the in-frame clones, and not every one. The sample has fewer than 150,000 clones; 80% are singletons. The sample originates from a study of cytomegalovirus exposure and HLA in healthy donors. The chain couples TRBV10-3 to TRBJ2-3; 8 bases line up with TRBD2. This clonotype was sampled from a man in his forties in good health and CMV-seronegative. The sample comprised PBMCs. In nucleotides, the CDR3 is TGTGCCATCAGTGTAGGGGCGGGGGGCTACACAGATACGCAGTATTTT. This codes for CAISVGAGGYTDTQYF.